The 19 T cell receptor beta chains given below trace back to one sample, sequenced in a study of human versus mouse CDR3 diversity and MHC coevolution. Libraries were prepared by immunoSEQ multiplex PCR; TCRdb keeps only in-frame clonotypes and omits some of them. The sample has about 83,000 clones, roughly 90% seen once; the top ten hold roughly 0.15%. The material sequenced was naive CD4+ T cells from blood. Subset denoted: CD45RO-negative CD62L-positive naive CD4 T cells. All receptors come from a person between 25 and 69 years old in good health.

The J gene is TRBJ2-1, the V gene TRBV18, with D possibly being TRBD1 (6 bases). Between the trimmed V and J ends, which lost 4 bases and 6 bases, there was a span of 13 bases. The germline gives CDR1 KGHSH, CDR2 LQKENI. The length of the CDR3 is 14 residues. The CDR3: CASSLQGHPNEQFF. In nucleotides, the CDR3 is TGTGCCAGCTCACTACAGGGACACCCCAATGAGCAGTTCTTC.

The chain recombines TRBV11-2 with TRBJ2-7; 7 bases are a match to TRBD2. CDR1 is SGHAT, CDR2 FQNNGV, per germline. This CDR3 spans 16 amino acids. J lost 1 base, V lost 2 bases, and 8 bases had no gene match. The CDR3 nucleotides are TGTGCCAGCAGCTTATCCTCTTCTAGCGGATCCTACGAGCAGTACTTC. This translates into CASSLSSSSGSYEQYF.

The sample holds one count of this clone. The V call is TRBV7-8, the J call TRBJ1-2, with D unresolved. Per germline, CDR1 SGHVS and CDR2 FQNEAQ. The CDR3 is 14 amino acids. V lost 2 bases, J lost 8 bases, and 15 bases lay in between. The CDR3 is CASSLREVREGYTF. The CDR3 coding sequence is TGTGCCAGCAGCTTAAGGGAGGTTCGGGAGGGCTACACCTTC.

This chain's CDR3 is CASSLRGGLKGNEQFF. CDR3 nucleotide sequence: TGTGCCAGCAGTCTTCGGGGGGGCCTCAAGGGCAATGAGCAGTTCTTC. The chain combines TRBV28 with TRBJ2-1, with 8 positions matching TRBD2. This CDR3 has 16 amino acids. Germline V lookup: CDR1 MDHEN, CDR2 SYDVKM. V shed 5 bases, J shed 6 bases, and the junction held 12 bases outside the gene matches.

The gene calls are TRBV5-5 and TRBJ2-3, with D possibly being TRBD2 (6 bases). This CDR3 is 14 amino acids long. Trimming took off 4 bases at V and 2 bases at J, with 11 bases between the two ends. Germline values: CDR1 SGHKS, CDR2 YYEKEE (reference sequence). CDR3 residues: CASSGGLLTDTQYF. For the CDR3, the DNA is TGTGCCAGCAGCGGGGGGTTACTCACAGATACGCAGTATTTT.

The chain has TRBV2 and TRBJ2-7; D might be TRBD1 (5 bases). The germline gives CDR1 SNHLY, CDR2 FYNNEI. The V end was cut by 4 bases, the J end by 5 bases, with 27 bases between. This CDR3 has 18 residues. The chain's CDR3 is CASSGKDNYLPNLNEQYF. The CDR3 bases are TGTGCCAGCAGTGGAAAGGACAACTACCTACCCAACTTAAACGAGCAGTACTTC.

The rearrangement joins TRBV2 to TRBJ1-6; 8 bases agree with TRBD1. The CDR3 loop spans 14 amino acids. After removal of 4 bases from V and 6 bases from J, the junction contained 2 bases not matched to a gene. Germline V gene data show CDR1 as SNHLY and CDR2 as FYNNEI. The CDR3 is CASSADRGNSPLHF. For the CDR3, the DNA is TGTGCCAGCAGTGCCGACAGGGGTAATTCACCCCTCCACTTT.

The genes are TRBV14 and TRBJ2-7, with 7 bases that match TRBD2. This CDR3 is 14 amino acids long. Germline loops: CDR1 SGHDN, CDR2 FVKESK. The junction had 8 bases not matched to a gene; V was cut back by 2 bases and J by 7 bases. CDR3 residues: CASSQIRGVAEQYF. The CDR3 DNA sequence: TGTGCCAGCAGCCAAATCCGGGGGGTGGCGGAGCAGTACTTC.

The V call is TRBV7-7, the J call TRBJ2-1; 9 positions match TRBD2. The CDR3 is 15 residues long. The germline V gene has CDR1 SSHAT and CDR2 FNYEAQ (reference sequence). V lost 6 bases to trimming and J lost 6 bases; unmatched junction nucleotides: 9. The CDR3 DNA reads TGTGCCAGCAGTCAAGGGACTAGCTCCCTCAATGAGCAGTTCTTC. Translated: CASSQGTSSLNEQFF.

This clone was found a few times. CDR3 protein: CASSGTDSGNTIYF. DNA for the CDR3: TGTGCCAGCAGTGGGACAGACTCTGGAAACACCATATATTTT. This chain uses TRBV6-1 with TRBJ1-3, with D maybe TRBD1 (6 bases). The CDR3 contains 14 residues. Per germline, CDR1 MNHNS and CDR2 SASEGT. Trimming cost V 4 bases and J 0 bases, with 7 bases left between them.

This chain connects TRBV5-4 to TRBJ2-2; a weak D match, TRBD1 (6 bases). CDR3 length: 16 amino acids. V was cut by 4 bases and J by 4 bases, with 17 bases left in between. Germline lookup yields CDR1 SGHNT and CDR2 YYREEE (reference sequence). DNA of the CDR3: TGTGCCAGCAGCCGAGGAAGCCGGACAGCCACCGGGGAGCTGTTTTTT. It specifies CASSRGSRTATGELFF.

The chain links TRBV15 to TRBJ1-1; D unresolved. The germline gives CDR1 LNHNV, CDR2 YYDKDF (reference sequence). The CDR3 consists of 15 residues. V gave up 1 base and J gave up 5 bases, with 14 bases separating them. The CDR3 nucleotides read TGTGCCACCAGCAGAGCTGAAGGGAGGTGGACTGAAGCTTTCTTT. This codes for CATSRAEGRWTEAFF.

V gene TRBV10-2 combines with J gene TRBJ2-1; 7 nucleotides agree with TRBD1. This CDR3 spans 19 amino acids. With 4 bases clipped from V and 6 bases from J, the junction kept 21 bases outside the gene matches. Germline-derived CDR1 and CDR2 are WSHSY and SAAADI. The CDR3, as DNA: TGCGCCAGCAGTGCCGGGACAGCTATCTGGGGTGTAGGAATCAATGAGCAGTTCTTC. Residues: CASSAGTAIWGVGINEQFF.

The chain combines TRBV5-5 with TRBJ2-7, with 8 bases aligning to TRBD1. Germline V gives CDR1 SGHKS, CDR2 YYEKEE (reference sequence). The CDR3 has 16 amino acids. With V trimmed by 0 bases and J by 0 bases, 5 bases remained unmatched. The CDR3 region is CASSLAGGQGSYEQYF. The DNA of the CDR3 is TGTGCCAGCAGCTTGGCAGGCGGACAGGGCTCCTACGAGCAGTACTTC.

The rearrangement links TRBV27 to TRBJ2-3; weak D call: TRBD1 (6 bases). Trimming stripped 3 bases from V and 4 bases from J, with 11 bases between. CDR3 length: 14 amino acids. Germline V lookup: CDR1 MNHEY, CDR2 SMNVEV (reference sequence). In DNA form, the CDR3 reads TGTGCCAGCAGTTTGAACAGGGTTGCAGATACGCAGTATTTT. It encodes CASSLNRVADTQYF.

Details on this clone: Other DNA sequences within the sample encode an identical CDR3. The V and J genes are TRBV18 and TRBJ1-1, with TRBD1 matching over 7 bases. The V segment lost 9 bases and the J segment 3 bases; nucleotides outside the gene matches: 13. The CDR3 is made up of 15 amino acids. Per germline, CDR1 KGHSH and CDR2 LQKENI. CDR3 DNA: TGTGCCAGTTCATTGACCACAGGGGTGGACACTGAAGCTTTCTTT. The encoded protein is CASSLTTGVDTEAFF.

This chain joins TRBV29-1 and TRBJ1-2; no clear D. Per germline, CDR1 SQVTM and CDR2 ANQGSEA. The CDR3 loop spans 14 amino acids. V lost 6 bases and J 0 bases, leaving 14 bases between the germline ends. The DNA of the CDR3 is TGCAGCGTCAATTCTAGGCTCGCTAACTATGGCTACACCTTC. It yields the protein CSVNSRLANYGYTF.

The chain carries TRBV7-9 and TRBJ1-2, with 9 positions matching TRBD1. The CDR3 contains 15 residues. After removal of 2 bases from V and 2 bases from J, the junction contained 3 bases not matched to a gene. Germline V gene data show CDR1 as SEHNR and CDR2 as FQNEAQ (reference sequence). CDR3 protein: CASSLPGQGNYGYTF. The DNA of the CDR3 is TGTGCCAGCAGCTTACCCGGACAGGGGAACTATGGCTACACCTTC.

The chain links TRBV9 to TRBJ1-6, with TRBD1 identical over 7 bases. V shed 4 bases, J shed 3 bases, and the junction held 10 bases outside the gene matches. The length of the CDR3 is 17 residues. Germline CDR1 SGDLS, CDR2 YYNGEE. This chain's CDR3 is CASSIWTGHYYNSPLHF. CDR3 DNA: TGTGCCAGCAGCATCTGGACAGGTCATTACTATAATTCACCCCTCCACTTT.